The 30 T cell receptor beta chains given below trace back to one sample, sequenced in a study of beta chain features in type 1 diabetes. The investigators reverse transcribed all of the isolated RNA, so they sequenced expressed TCRB transcripts. TCRdb's copy holds only in-frame clones and misses some; the assay was immunoSEQ multiplex PCR. The table shows almost 250,000 clones, with about 14% occurring only once. The specimen sequenced was naive CD4+ T cells from blood. Receptor source: a woman in her forties in good health.

V and J are TRBV12-2 and TRBJ2-1; TRBD2 is the table's D call and was not checked against the DNA. TRBV12-2 is a known pseudogene. This CDR3 spans 17 amino acids. This chain's CDR3 is CASRLGVSGPIYNEQFF. Written as DNA, the CDR3 is TGTGCAAGTCGCTTAGGGGTTAGCGGGCCTATCTACAATGAGCAGTTCTTC.

The chain joins TRBV7-6 to TRBJ2-5; 9 bases are a match to TRBD2. After removal of 0 bases from V and 11 bases from J, the junction contained 16 bases not matched to a gene. This CDR3 has 17 residues. Germline V gene data show CDR1 as SGHVS and CDR2 as FNYEAQ. The CDR3: CASSLALGTAGGGEQYF. The CDR3 nucleotides read TGTGCCAGCAGCTTAGCGCTCGGTACAGCGGGGGGCGGGGAGCAGTACTTC.

This clone has just a few counts. V is TRBV12-5 and J is TRBJ2-7; no definite D call. V was shortened by 6 bases and J by 6 bases, with 18 bases between the two germline ends. Germline V gives CDR1 LGHNT, CDR2 FRNRAP. CDR3 length: 14 amino acids. In DNA, the CDR3 is TGTGCTAGTGGCCCGACTGCCCCTAGTAGCGAGCAGTACTTC. Its protein product is CASGPTAPSSEQYF.

This clone was detected only a few times. The rearrangement links TRBV5-1 to TRBJ2-4, with 8 positions matching TRBD2. V dropped 0 bases and J dropped 8; count of bases not matched to a gene: 4. This CDR3 spans 14 amino acids. Germline CDR1 and CDR2: SGHRS and YFSETQ. CDR3 coding DNA: TGCGCCAGCAGCTTGGCGCAGACTAGCGACATTCAGTACTTC. Amino acids: CASSLAQTSDIQYF.

The rearrangement uses TRBV28 and TRBJ2-2; maybe TRBD2 (5 bases). Trimming removed 9 bases from V and 5 bases from J, with 13 bases in between. CDR3 length equals 13 residues. Germline CDR1 reads MDHEN; CDR2 reads SYDVKM. CDR3 DNA: TGTGCCAGTTGGGCGGGCCCAACCGGGGAGCTGTTTTTT. Its protein is CASWAGPTGELFF. The full variable domain, rest sourced from reference TRBV28 and TRBJ2-2, is DVKVTQSSRYLVKRTGEKVFLECVQDMDHENMFWYRQDPGLGLRLIYFSYDVKMKEKGDIPEGYSVSREKKERFSLILESASTNQTSMYLCASWAGPTGELFFGEGSRLTVL.

The sample holds a few counts of this clone. The chain employs TRBV5-1 and TRBJ2-1; 10 positions agree with TRBD2. From germline, CDR1 is SGHRS and CDR2 YFSETQ. The CDR3 is made up of 12 amino acids. Trimming cost V 5 bases and J 14 bases; bases outside gene matches: 7. CDR3 in DNA: TGCGCCAGCAGGGATGGGACTAGCGCAAAGTTCTTC. Protein product: CASRDGTSAKFF.

This clone was seen only a few times. The chain links TRBV6-5 to TRBJ1-5; D remains ambiguous. V was pared by 5 bases and J by 7 bases, with 9 bases between. This CDR3 region has 12 residues. Per the germline V gene, CDR1 is MNHEY and CDR2 is SVGAGI. As DNA, the CDR3 is TGTGCCAGCAGTCTACCTAACCAGCCCCAGCATTTT. Amino acids: CASSLPNQPQHF.

This sequence joins TRBV5-6 and TRBJ2-5; D might be TRBD2 (5 bases). The CDR3 is made up of 14 amino acids. The V end lost 3 bases, the J end lost 5 bases, and 14 bases lay between the germline ends. Germline CDR1 SGHDT, CDR2 YYEEEE. This CDR3 reads CASSWVGASETQYF. DNA for the CDR3: TGTGCCAGCAGCTGGGTGGGTGCTAGCGAGACCCAGTACTTC.

The rearrangement links TRBV10-3 to TRBJ2-7; no firm D call. Germline assignment: CDR1 ENHRY and CDR2 SYGVKD. This CDR3 is built from 12 residues. CDR3 protein: CAASALSYEQYF. For the CDR3, the DNA is TGTGCTGCGAGCGCCTTATCCTACGAGCAGTACTTC.

This clone was seen more than once but under ten times. The rearrangement links TRBV5-1 to TRBJ1-5; D is uncertain. CDR1 and CDR2 (germline): SGHRS, YFSETQ. Trimming cost V 0 bases and J 4 bases, with 5 bases left between them. The CDR3 covers 13 residues. The CDR3 DNA sequence: TGCGCCAGCAGCTTGGACAGTAATCAGCCCCAGCATTTT. This translates into CASSLDSNQPQHF.

The chain couples TRBV18 to TRBJ2-4; maybe TRBD1 (6 bases). V lost 2 bases and J lost 9, with 17 bases in between. Germline CDR1 KGHSH, CDR2 LQKENI. The CDR3 has 15 residues. The CDR3 here is CASSPVTGRISIQYF. As DNA, the CDR3 is TGTGCCAGCTCACCAGTGACAGGCCGCATCAGCATTCAGTACTTC.

The chain couples TRBV19 to TRBJ1-6, with 8 bases identical to TRBD1. Germline V CDR1 and CDR2: LNHDA, SQIVND (reference sequence). The CDR3 totals 15 residues. Germline trimming cut 8 bases from V and 5 bases from J; bases unmatched to any gene: 8. The CDR3 bases are TGTGCCAGTGGAGGCAGGGACAGGAATAATTCACCCCTCCACTTT. This gives the protein CASGGRDRNNSPLHF. Full variable domain (outside the CDR3, taken from reference TRBV19 and TRBJ1-6): DGGITQSPKYLFRKEGQNVTLSCEQNLNHDAMYWYRQDPGQGLRLIYYSQIVNDFQKGDIAEGYSVSREKKESFPLTVTSAQKNPTAFYLCASGGRDRNNSPLHFGNGTRLTVT.

V is TRBV4-1 and J is TRBJ2-1, with 8 positions matching TRBD1. The CDR3 totals 17 residues. CDR1 is MGHRA and CDR2 is YSYEKL in the germline V gene. After removal of 4 bases from V and 5 bases from J, the junction contained 13 bases not matched to a gene. CDR3 in amino acids: CASSRLVGGTGDNEQFF. The CDR3 DNA reads TGCGCCAGCAGCCGATTAGTAGGAGGGACAGGAGACAATGAGCAGTTCTTC.

This chain joins TRBV18 and TRBJ2-1; 7 positions agree with TRBD1. The CDR3 is 15 amino acids. V gave up 8 bases and J gave up 2 bases; unmatched junction bases: 9. Germline CDR1 and CDR2: KGHSH and LQKENI. Here the CDR3 DNA reads TGTGCCAGCCCCCCAGACAGGGTCCCCTACAATGAGCAGTTCTTC. This translates into CASPPDRVPYNEQFF. Based on the CDR3 plus reference TRBV18 and TRBJ2-1, the full variable domain is NAGVMQNPRHLVRRRGQEARLRCSPMKGHSHVYWYRQLPEEGLKFMVYLQKENIIDESGMPKERFSAEFPKEGPSILRIQQVVRGDSAAYFCASPPDRVPYNEQFFGPGTRLTVL.

This clone was found a few times. The rearrangement uses TRBV10-3 and TRBJ2-7; TRBD2 matches at 14 bases. CDR3 length: 15 amino acids. The germline V gene has CDR1 ENHRY and CDR2 SYGVKD. With V trimmed by 6 bases and J by 2 bases, 3 bases remained unmatched. The CDR3 DNA sequence: TGTGCCATCAGGGGGACTAGCGGGGGAGCCTACGAGCAGTACTTC. It is translated as CAIRGTSGGAYEQYF.

This clone was picked up a small number of times. This chain uses TRBV2 with TRBJ2-4; tentatively, D is TRBD2 (6 bases). Germline V lookup: CDR1 SNHLY, CDR2 FYNNEI. The V gene lost 3 bases and the J gene lost 13 bases, with 10 bases spanning the gap. This CDR3 contains 11 residues. CDR3 in DNA: TGTGCCAGCAGTGAGGAGGGACCGCAGTACTTC. Its protein is CASSEEGPQYF.

This clone was observed a few times. The gene calls are TRBV27 and TRBJ2-6, with a tentative D call TRBD1 (6 bases). CDR3 length: 17 amino acids. V was clipped by 5 bases and J by 3 bases, with 17 bases between them. Germline V gene sequence: CDR1 MNHEY, CDR2 SMNVEV (reference sequence). CDR3 residues: CASSPGTPVFGANVLTF. As DNA, the CDR3 is TGTGCCAGCAGTCCCGGGACACCCGTTTTTGGGGCCAACGTCCTGACTTTC. Full variable domain (outside the CDR3, taken from reference TRBV27 and TRBJ2-6): EAQVTQNPRYLITVTGKKLTVTCSQNMNHEYMSWYRQDPGLGLRQIYYSMNVEVTDKGDVPEGYKVSRKEKRNFPLILESPSPNQTSLYFCASSPGTPVFGANVLTFGAGSRLTVL.

The chain employs TRBV7-2 and TRBJ2-3, with D possibly matching TRBD2 (6 bases). V dropped 4 bases and J dropped 0 bases, with 11 bases sitting between them. The CDR3 has 15 amino acids. The V gene's germline CDR1 is SGHTA and CDR2 FQGNSA. For the CDR3, the DNA is TGTGCCAGCAGCTCAGTGGGGGGAAGCACAGATACGCAGTATTTT. This encodes CASSSVGGSTDTQYF.

V usage is TRBV5-6 and J usage is TRBJ2-2; D uncertain. Deletions cut 3 bases from V and 3 bases from J, with 21 bases between. There are 18 residues in the CDR3. Per the germline V gene, CDR1 is SGHDT and CDR2 is YYEEEE. The CDR3 is CASSSFGSGTPYTGELFF. As DNA, the CDR3 is TGTGCCAGCAGCTCCTTCGGTTCAGGCACCCCGTACACCGGGGAGCTGTTTTTT.

The CDR3 nucleotides read TGTGCCAGCAGCCCCGGACTAGCGGGGGCTCAAGAGACCCAGTACTTC. Protein product: CASSPGLAGAQETQYF. The gene calls are TRBV11-2 and TRBJ2-5; TRBD2 matches at 13 bases. The CDR3 has 16 residues. From germline, CDR1 is SGHAT and CDR2 FQNNGV. V lost 5 bases and J lost 2; bases outside the gene matches: 5.

The chain is built from TRBV29-1 and TRBJ2-3; TRBD2 might be the D (7 bases). V was pared by 6 bases and J by 6 bases, with 16 bases between. This CDR3 region has 13 residues. Germline V CDR1 and CDR2: SQVTM, ANQGSEA. CDR3 DNA sequence: TGCAGCGTCGAGGGGGGGCCTGGGGATACGCAGTATTTT. This translates into CSVEGGPGDTQYF.

This clone appeared a few times. The rearrangement joins TRBV21-1 to TRBJ1-2; no DNA check was done on the table's D call, TRBD1. TRBV21-1 is noted as a pseudogene. The CDR3 is made up of 15 amino acids. CDR3 protein: CASSTVRDSLLGYTF. The CDR3 bases are TGTGCCAGCAGCACCGTCCGGGACAGCCTATTGGGCTACACCTTC.

This chain joins TRBV10-2 and TRBJ1-1, with D perhaps matching TRBD1 (5 bases). The CDR3 loop spans 12 amino acids. Trimming stripped 6 bases from V and 7 bases from J, with 12 bases between. CDR1 is WSHSY, CDR2 SAAADI, per germline. The CDR3 spells CASRDREIEAFF. CDR3 DNA: TGCGCCAGCAGAGACAGAGAGATTGAAGCTTTCTTT.

The gene calls are TRBV19 and TRBJ1-5, with 8 bases lining up with TRBD1. Trimming at V came to 5 bases and at J to 11 bases, leaving 17 bases not matched to a gene. The CDR3 is 16 residues long. Germline CDR1 LNHDA, CDR2 SQIVND (reference sequence). The CDR3 coding sequence is TGTGCCAGTAGTCTCCACCCCGGACAGGGCGGGTTGTCCCAGCATTTT. Translated, it gives CASSLHPGQGGLSQHF.

This clone appeared a few times. The chain links TRBV27 to TRBJ1-1; D possibly corresponds to TRBD1 (6 bases). The CDR3 is 13 amino acids. The germline V gene has CDR1 MNHEY and CDR2 SMNVEV (reference sequence). Trimming stripped 4 bases from V and 5 bases from J, with 11 bases between. The CDR3 protein is CASSYRAGTEAFF. The CDR3 DNA is TGTGCCAGCAGTTACAGGGCTGGTACTGAAGCTTTCTTT.

The chain has TRBV2 and TRBJ2-2; 8 bases map to TRBD2. There are 17 residues in the CDR3. Germline loops: CDR1 SNHLY, CDR2 FYNNEI. V gave up 3 bases and J gave up 3 bases; unmatched junction bases: 9. The CDR3 DNA follows: TGTGCCAGCAGTGAGGAGCAAGCGGGGGTGTACACCGGGGAGCTGTTTTTT. Translated, it gives CASSEEQAGVYTGELFF.

This clone was observed a handful of times. The rearrangement uses TRBV27 and TRBJ1-1; 9 bases are shared with TRBD1. The germline gives CDR1 MNHEY, CDR2 SMNVEV (reference sequence). The CDR3 is made up of 15 amino acids. Trimming at V came to 5 bases and at J to 2 bases, leaving 6 bases not matched to a gene. CDR3 nucleotides: TGTGCCAGCAGTGTACCGGGACAGGGTAACACTGAAGCTTTCTTT. This encodes CASSVPGQGNTEAFF.

For this clone: This sample also contains other DNA sequences that code for the same CDR3. The gene calls are TRBV6-5 and TRBJ2-5, with 8 bases lining up with TRBD1. The CDR3 is 14 residues long. The V segment lost 4 bases and the J segment 2 bases; nucleotides outside the gene matches: 3. Per germline, CDR1 MNHEY and CDR2 SVGAGI. As DNA, the CDR3 is TGTGCCAGCAGTTCGGGGACAGGTCAAGAGACCCAGTACTTC. Amino acids: CASSSGTGQETQYF.

V usage is TRBV2 and J usage is TRBJ1-2; 8 bases agree with TRBD1. CDR3 length equals 15 residues. The germline V gene encodes CDR1 SNHLY and CDR2 FYNNEI. V gave up 5 bases and J gave up 4 bases; unmatched junction bases: 9. CDR3 sequence (DNA): TGTGCCAGCAGTTGGAGACAGGGGAGGACCTATGGCTACACCTTC. It specifies CASSWRQGRTYGYTF.

The rearrangement links TRBV25-1 to TRBJ2-2; D perhaps matches TRBD1 (5 bases). The CDR3 has 14 amino acids. V was clipped by 4 bases and J by 3 bases, with 9 bases between them. Germline values: CDR1 MGHDK, CDR2 SYGVNS. CDR3: CASSVTGDTGELFF. The CDR3 bases are TGTGCCAGCAGTGTAACAGGAGACACCGGGGAGCTGTTTTTT.